This TCR beta chain is from a study of blood T cells in healthy people across ages. Study-level points and caveats: The authors considered diversity estimates from one million T cells to be underestimates. While age rose, TCR beta diversity per million T cells dropped in a roughly linear way.

For the second PCR, which ran for roughly 7 to 11 cycles, a sample-barcoded 5' primer and a J-beta primer mix were used. Via MiXCR, TCRdb re-called the 5' RACE reads, giving one row per CDR3 protein. The repertoire includes around 800,000 distinct CDR3 sequences, roughly 60% of them detected once, and approximately 30% sits in the top ten. As for this clonotype: Its antigen is still unknown.

The receptor was derived from a man under 40 in good health. The sequencing input was blood.

CDR3 coding DNA: TGCAGTGCTGCCGTTGCTACTAGCGGGGGGGGGGCAGATACGCAGTATTTT. Protein product: CSAAVATSGGGADTQYF. The rearrangement uses TRBV20-1 and TRBJ2-3, with TRBD2 matching 13 bases. CDR1 and CDR2 from the germline V gene are DFQATT and SNEGSKA (reference sequence). The CDR3 runs 17 residues. J lost 4 bases, V lost 5 bases, and 12 bases had no gene match.